The 24 T cell receptor beta chains in this list originate from one sample, sequenced in a study of blood T cell repertoires in COVID-19. Some clones are missing from TCRdb's copy, which holds only in-frame ones; the method was immunoSEQ multiplex PCR. This sample has some 170,000 clones; about four fifths occur once, and the top ten carry roughly 9.1%. Material for sequencing was peripheral blood. These receptor sequences come from a woman aged 65 to 85 with acute or convalescent COVID-19.

The J gene is TRBJ1-2, the V gene TRBV5-1, with TRBD1 matching over 7 bases. J was trimmed by 8 bases and V by 7 bases; bases with no gene match: 14. CDR1 is SGHRS and CDR2 is YFSETQ in the germline V gene. CDR3 size: 14 residues. The CDR3 reads CASAPYRGAGGYTF. The DNA for the CDR3 is TGCGCCAGCGCCCCCTACAGGGGAGCGGGCGGCTACACCTTC.

V usage is TRBV14 and J usage is TRBJ2-7; possible D gene TRBD1, 5 bases. The CDR3 runs 13 residues. V was cut by 1 base and J by 12 bases, with 16 bases left in between. Germline loops: CDR1 SGHDN, CDR2 FVKESK. CDR3 region: CASSQGAGYLGYF. The CDR3 DNA is TGTGCCAGCAGCCAAGGGGCAGGGTATTTGGGGTACTTC.

This clone was seen only a few times. The V and J genes are TRBV2 and TRBJ1-1; TRBD1 might be the D (5 bases). There are 13 residues in the CDR3. V lost 5 bases and J 4 bases, leaving 11 bases between the germline ends. Germline V lookup: CDR1 SNHLY, CDR2 FYNNEI. The CDR3 DNA reads as TGTGCCAGCAGTCTTTGGGGGGGCACTGAAGCTTTCTTT. This codes for CASSLWGGTEAFF.

The chain couples TRBV13 to TRBJ1-1; D is ambiguous. Trimming shortened V by 5 bases and J by 0 bases, and 7 bases separated the two germline ends. The V gene's germline CDR1 is PRHDT and CDR2 FYEKMQ (reference sequence). The CDR3 loop spans 13 amino acids. DNA of the CDR3: TGTGCCAGCAGCCTGTTCTTGAACACTGAAGCTTTCTTT. Protein sequence: CASSLFLNTEAFF.

This chain connects TRBV18 to TRBJ1-2; D is uncertain. CDR1 is KGHSH, CDR2 LQKENI, per germline. This CDR3 spans 13 amino acids. Trimming took 4 bases from V and 1 from J, leaving 7 bases between them. In DNA, the CDR3 is TGTGCCAGCTCACTACAGTTTAACTATGGCTACACCTTC. Protein product: CASSLQFNYGYTF.

This rearrangement joins TRBV7-2 to TRBJ1-1; no firm D call. The V end lost 4 bases, the J end lost 11 bases, and 14 bases lay between the germline ends. There are 12 residues in the CDR3. Germline lookup yields CDR1 SGHTA and CDR2 FQGNSA. The CDR3 DNA sequence: TGTGCCAGCAGCTCAGGTAGCGGGCGGGCTTTCTTT. It encodes CASSSGSGRAFF. The full variable domain, rest sourced from reference TRBV7-2 and TRBJ1-1, is GAGVSQSPSNKVTEKGKDVELRCDPISGHTALYWYRQSLGQGLEFLIYFQGNSAPDKSGLPSDRFSAERTGGSVSTLTIQRTQQEDSAVYLCASSSGSGRAFFGQGTRLTVV.

This sequence joins TRBV5-8 and TRBJ1-2; 10 positions match TRBD1. Germline assignment: CDR1 SGHTS and CDR2 YDEGEE. Germline trimming cut 2 bases from V and 7 bases from J; bases unmatched to any gene: 8. The CDR3 is 15 residues long. The CDR3 DNA reads TGTGCCAGCAGCTTCGAAGGGGGACAGGGGTCTGGCTACACCTTC. Translated, it gives CASSFEGGQGSGYTF.

V gene TRBV19 combines with J gene TRBJ1-5; 8 bases fit TRBD1. Germline CDR1 LNHDA, CDR2 SQIVND (reference sequence). V lost 6 bases, J lost 0 bases, and 10 bases stayed unmatched. The CDR3 has 17 residues. DNA for the CDR3: TGTGCCAGTAGCCCATTAGACAGGGGTGTTAGCAATCAGCCCCAGCATTTT. It yields the protein CASSPLDRGVSNQPQHF.

This chain joins TRBV29-1 and TRBJ2-1; 9 nucleotides match TRBD2. V lost 6 bases, J lost 7 bases, and 19 bases stayed unmatched. Germline lookup yields CDR1 SQVTM and CDR2 ANQGSEA. The CDR3 consists of 17 residues. The CDR3 coding sequence is TGCAGCGTAGAAATAGCGGGAGAGGGGAGGTTAAGGAATGAGCAGTTCTTC. This codes for CSVEIAGEGRLRNEQFF.

The table lists this clone with a few counts. The chain is built from TRBV24-1 and TRBJ1-6; D not resolved. The V gene's germline CDR1 is KGHDR and CDR2 SFDVKD. Trimming left V 6 bases short and J 1 base short, with 18 bases between. The CDR3 sequence is 18 residues long. This CDR3 is CATSPGVQIESYNSPLHF. CDR3 coding DNA: TGTGCCACCAGTCCGGGAGTCCAAATTGAGTCCTATAATTCACCCCTCCACTTT.

The chain couples TRBV9 to TRBJ1-2; TRBD1 matches 8 bases. Germline V gene lookup returns CDR1 SGDLS and CDR2 YYNGEE. CDR3 length: 14 amino acids. Unmatched junction bases numbered 12, after V lost 4 bases and J lost 10 bases. The CDR3 loop reads CASSITGTGGYYTF. As DNA, the CDR3 is TGTGCCAGCAGCATAACCGGGACAGGAGGCTACTACACCTTC. Based on the CDR3 plus reference TRBV9 and TRBJ1-2, the full variable domain is DSGVTQTPKHLITATGQRVTLRCSPRSGDLSVYWYQQSLDQGLQFLIQYYNGEERAKGNILERFSAQQFPDLHSELNLSSLELGDSALYFCASSITGTGGYYTFGSGTRLTVV.

The J gene is TRBJ2-7, the V gene TRBV7-2; D not resolved. The CDR3 sequence is 15 residues long. Trimming cost V 0 bases and J 2 bases, with 11 bases left between them. Germline values: CDR1 SGHTA, CDR2 FQGNSA. The CDR3 nucleotides are TGTGCCAGCAGCTTAGCAACAAACACCGCCTACGAGCAGTACTTC. This encodes CASSLATNTAYEQYF.

Only a few counts were recorded for this clone. This rearrangement joins TRBV7-9 to TRBJ1-2; 10 nucleotides agree with TRBD1. CDR3 length: 16 amino acids. CDR1 SEHNR and CDR2 FQNEAQ come from the germline V gene (reference sequence). With V trimmed by 5 bases and J by 4 bases, 10 bases remained unmatched. CDR3 sequence (DNA): TGTGCCAGCAGCCAACCCTGGGACAGGGGAGTCTATGGCTACACCTTC. It encodes CASSQPWDRGVYGYTF.

The rearrangement joins TRBV5-4 to TRBJ1-1, with TRBD1 as a possible D gene (6 bases). Germline assignment: CDR1 SGHNT and CDR2 YYREEE (reference sequence). Trimming shortened V by 4 bases and J by 3 bases, and 10 bases separated the two germline ends. The CDR3 runs 13 residues. This CDR3 reads CASSTDRDTEAFF. In DNA form, the CDR3 reads TGTGCCAGCAGCACGGACAGAGACACTGAAGCTTTCTTT.

The rearrangement joins TRBV28 to TRBJ2-3; maybe TRBD2 (7 bases). Trimming took 8 bases from V and 3 from J, leaving 18 bases between them. Per germline, CDR1 MDHEN and CDR2 SYDVKM. The CDR3 totals 15 residues. DNA of the CDR3: TGTGCCAGCGAAGGGGAGGGAACAGGGACAGATACGCAGTATTTT. Translating it yields CASEGEGTGTDTQYF.

The CDR3 region is CASSEGGGPYGYTF. DNA of the CDR3: TGTGCCAGCAGTGAAGGGGGGGGGCCCTATGGCTACACCTTC. The chain combines TRBV6-1 with TRBJ1-2; possible D gene TRBD1, 6 bases. The CDR3 is 14 residues long. The germline V gene has CDR1 MNHNS and CDR2 SASEGT. V was shortened by 1 base and J by 4 bases, with 10 bases between the two germline ends.

This rearrangement joins TRBV19 to TRBJ2-7, with a weak D call TRBD2 (5 bases). The germline V and J ends were trimmed by 6 bases and 2 bases, with 20 bases remaining between them. Germline assignment: CDR1 LNHDA and CDR2 SQIVND (reference sequence). The length of the CDR3 is 16 residues. The CDR3, as DNA: TGTGCCAGTAGCCCCGGGATGCGAGGACCAACCTACGAGCAGTACTTC. This gives the protein CASSPGMRGPTYEQYF.

The rearrangement uses TRBV6-5 and TRBJ2-6; D is possibly TRBD1 (6 bases). The germline V gene encodes CDR1 MNHEY and CDR2 SVGAGI. V was trimmed by 1 base and J by 4 bases, leaving 11 bases between them. This CDR3 has 16 amino acids. This CDR3 reads CASSYFAGAGANVLTF. The CDR3 nucleotides are TGTGCCAGCAGTTACTTCGCAGGGGCAGGGGCCAACGTCCTGACTTTC.

The chain uses TRBV6-4 and TRBJ2-3, with 8 bases aligning to TRBD2. CDR3 size: 13 residues. The V segment lost 7 bases and the J segment 13 bases; nucleotides outside the gene matches: 13. Germline values: CDR1 MRHNA, CDR2 SNTAGT. CDR3 region: CASTLDGGGPKYF. The CDR3 region has the DNA TGTGCCAGCACCTTAGACGGGGGGGGCCCAAAGTATTTT.

This clone was counted a few times. This chain connects TRBV11-2 to TRBJ1-1; a weak D match, TRBD1 (5 bases). The length of the CDR3 is 15 residues. V shed 5 bases and J shed 3 bases, with 16 bases lying between them. Looked up from germline, CDR1 is SGHAT and CDR2 is FQNNGV. The DNA for the CDR3 is TGTGCCAGCAGCCCTATCGACAGTCCTTACACTGAAGCTTTCTTT. Protein product: CASSPIDSPYTEAFF.

V usage is TRBV28 and J usage is TRBJ2-1; maybe TRBD2 (5 bases). The CDR3 totals 14 residues. The V end lost 7 bases, the J end lost 7 bases, and 17 bases lay between the germline ends. Germline V gene lookup returns CDR1 MDHEN and CDR2 SYDVKM. CDR3 nucleotide sequence: TGTGCCAGCATGAGGGTCGCTGGGGTAAATGAGCAGTTCTTC. Encoded protein: CASMRVAGVNEQFF.

The V gene is TRBV27, the J gene TRBJ2-5, with a weak D call TRBD2 (7 bases). Between the trimmed V and J ends, which lost 2 bases and 5 bases, there was a span of 12 bases. The CDR3 runs to 14 residues. Germline CDR1 is MNHEY and CDR2 is SMNVEV (reference sequence). The DNA of the CDR3 is TGTGCCAGCAGTTTACAGGGGCGGGGGGAGACCCAGTACTTC. This sequence encodes CASSLQGRGETQYF.

The chain is built from TRBV7-2 and TRBJ1-2, with D possibly TRBD1 on 6 matching bases. Germline V gives CDR1 SGHTA, CDR2 FQGNSA. This CDR3 contains 16 residues. Trimming pared 5 bases from V and 2 bases from J, leaving 18 bases between. Written as DNA, the CDR3 is TGTGCCAGCAGCCCCCCAACAGGGTGGGAAAACTATGGCTACACCTTC. Protein sequence: CASSPPTGWENYGYTF.

This chain uses TRBV10-3 with TRBJ1-1, with D unclear. Germline CDR1 and CDR2: ENHRY and SYGVKD. The CDR3 is 14 amino acids. Trimming took 0 bases from V and 2 from J, leaving 7 bases between them. The CDR3 DNA reads as TGTGCCATCAGTGAGTCTAACAGAAACACTGAAGCTTTCTTT. It translates to CAISESNRNTEAFF.